These T cell receptor beta chains were read from a single sample in a study of shared clonotypes between healthy human individuals. TCRdb keeps only in-frame clones here, not all; method: immunoSEQ multiplex PCR. The sample has around 580,000 clones, roughly 98% seen once. Specimen: naive CD8+ T cells sorted from blood. These receptors all come from a man aged 25-40 years in good health. Each CDR3 is given with its conserved first and last residue. A D gene is named only where the DNA matches it firmly. Not all rows give a size; the values are once, few, many and, for expanded clones, a class.

.	TRBJ2-5	.	TRBV7-9	CASSTGIQETQYF	TGTGCCAGCAGTACAGGGATTCAAGAGACCCAGTACTTC
.	TRBJ2-1	.	TRBV9	CASRVIFALAGSLYNEQFF	TGTGCCAGCAGAGTAATCTTCGCCCTTGCTGGTAGCTTATACAATGAGCAGTTCTTC
.	TRBJ2-7	.	TRBV27	CASSFYRSSYEQYF	TGTGCCAGCAGTTTCTACAGGAGCTCCTACGAGCAGTACTTC
.	TRBJ2-7	.	TRBV7-9	CASSFNYEQYF	TGTGCCAGCAGCTTTAACTACGAGCAGTACTTC
TRBD2	TRBJ2-7	.	TRBV6-5	CASSYGSGKAYEQYF	TGTGCCAGCAGTTACGGGAGCGGGAAGGCCTACGAGCAGTACTTC
TRBD2	TRBJ2-7	.	TRBV2	CASKWTSAISYEQYF	TGTGCCAGCAAATGGACTAGCGCCATATCCTACGAGCAGTACTTC
.	TRBJ1-5	.	TRBV27	CASSLSSSNQPQHF	TGTGCCAGCAGTTTATCCAGTAGCAATCAGCCCCAGCATTTT
TRBD1	TRBJ2-5	.	TRBV13	CASSRQGFETQYF	TGTGCCAGCAGCCGACAGGGTTTCGAGACCCAGTACTTC
TRBD2	TRBJ2-7	.	TRBV15	CATSIAGDSYEQYF	TGTGCCACCAGCATAGCGGGAGACTCCTACGAGCAGTACTTC
.	TRBJ2-5	.	TRBV28	CASSLQVNQETQYF	TGTGCCAGCAGTTTGCAGGTGAATCAAGAGACCCAGTACTTC
.	TRBJ2-7	.	TRBV5-5	CASSLEGIGEQYF	TGTGCCAGCAGCTTGGAAGGAATCGGAGAGCAGTACTTC
.	TRBJ2-2	.	TRBV7-6	CASSFDPNTGELFF	TGTGCCAGCAGCTTTGATCCGAACACCGGGGAGCTGTTTTTT
TRBD2	TRBJ2-3	.	TRBV19	CASSSGIDLDTQYF	TGTGCCAGTTCCAGCGGGATCGATTTAGATACGCAGTATTTT
.	TRBJ2-1	.	TRBV14	CASSQGAGNEQFF	TGTGCCAGCAGCCAGGGAGCAGGGAATGAGCAGTTCTTC
.	TRBJ1-1	.	TRBV6-5	CASSYAGASTEAFF	TGTGCCAGCAGTTACGCTGGGGCCTCCACTGAAGCTTTCTTT
.	TRBJ2-4	once	TRBV19	CASSALGGVNIQYF	TGTGCCAGTAGCGCGCTTGGAGGGGTAAACATTCAGTACTTC
.	TRBJ1-1	.	TRBV6-6	CASTKLQDGMNTEAFF	TGTGCCAGCACTAAGCTCCAGGATGGCATGAACACTGAAGCTTTCTTT
.	TRBJ2-1	.	TRBV5-8	CASSLTYEQFF	TGTGCCAGCAGCTTGACGTATGAGCAGTTCTTC
TRBD2	TRBJ2-1	.	TRBV7-8	CASIQLAGNYNEQFF	TGTGCCAGCATCCAACTAGCGGGAAACTACAATGAGCAGTTCTTC
TRBD2	TRBJ2-1	.	TRBV11-2	CASSSLAFEQFF	TGTGCCAGCAGCTCACTAGCGTTTGAGCAGTTCTTC
.	TRBJ1-1	once	TRBV30	CAWSVLGEPEAFF	TGTGCCTGGAGTGTACTTGGAGAACCTGAAGCTTTCTTT
.	TRBJ1-1	.	TRBV5-6	CASSLQGSEAFF	TGTGCCAGCAGCTTGCAAGGGAGTGAAGCTTTCTTT
.	TRBJ2-2	.	TRBV11-2	CASSPEDPRGELFF	TGTGCCAGCAGCCCGGAGGACCCGAGGGGGGAGCTGTTTTTT